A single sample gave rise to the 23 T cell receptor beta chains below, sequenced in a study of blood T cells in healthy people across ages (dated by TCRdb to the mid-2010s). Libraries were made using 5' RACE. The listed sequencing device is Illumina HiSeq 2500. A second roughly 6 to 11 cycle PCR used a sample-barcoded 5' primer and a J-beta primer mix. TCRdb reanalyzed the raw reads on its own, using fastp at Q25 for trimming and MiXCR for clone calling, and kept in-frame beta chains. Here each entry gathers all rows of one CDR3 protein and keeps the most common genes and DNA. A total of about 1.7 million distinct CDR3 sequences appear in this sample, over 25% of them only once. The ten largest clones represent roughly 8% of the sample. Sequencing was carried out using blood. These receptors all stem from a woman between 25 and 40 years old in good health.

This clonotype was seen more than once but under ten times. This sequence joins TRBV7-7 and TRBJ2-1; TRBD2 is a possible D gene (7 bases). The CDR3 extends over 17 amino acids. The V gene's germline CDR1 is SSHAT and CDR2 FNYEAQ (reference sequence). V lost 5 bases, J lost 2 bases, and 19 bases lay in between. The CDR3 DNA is TGTGCCAGCAGCCCCGCGAAGTGCGGGGGCCCCTACAATGAGCAGTTCTTC. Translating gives CASSPAKCGGPYNEQFF.

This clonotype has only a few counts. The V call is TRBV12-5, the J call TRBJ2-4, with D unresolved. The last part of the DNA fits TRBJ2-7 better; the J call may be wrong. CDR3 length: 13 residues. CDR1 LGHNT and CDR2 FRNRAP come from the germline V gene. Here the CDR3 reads CASGLLGLYEQYF. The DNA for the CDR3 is TGTGCTAGTGGTTTGTTGGGTCTCTACGAGCAGTACTTC.

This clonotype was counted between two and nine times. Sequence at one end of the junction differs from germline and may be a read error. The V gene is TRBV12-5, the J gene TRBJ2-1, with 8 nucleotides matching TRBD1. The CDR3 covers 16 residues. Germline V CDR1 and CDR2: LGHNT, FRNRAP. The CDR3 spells CASGLPQGAVGNGQFF. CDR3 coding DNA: TGTGCTAGTGGTTTGCCCCAGGGGGCCGTGGGCAATGGGCAGTTCTTC.

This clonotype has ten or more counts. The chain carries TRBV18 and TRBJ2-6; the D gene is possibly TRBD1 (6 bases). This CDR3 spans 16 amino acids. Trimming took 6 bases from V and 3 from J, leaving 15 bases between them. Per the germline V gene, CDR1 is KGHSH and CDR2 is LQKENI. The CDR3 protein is CASSPNTGIGANVLTF. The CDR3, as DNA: TGTGCCAGCTCCCCTAATACAGGGATTGGGGCCAACGTCCTGACTTTC.

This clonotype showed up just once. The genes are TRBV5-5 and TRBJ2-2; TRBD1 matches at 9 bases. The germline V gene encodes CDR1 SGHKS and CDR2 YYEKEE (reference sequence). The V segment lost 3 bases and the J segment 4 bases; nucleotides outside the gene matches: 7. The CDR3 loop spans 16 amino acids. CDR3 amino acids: CASSYRTGVVTGELFF. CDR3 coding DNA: TGTGCCAGCAGCTATCGGACAGGGGTAGTCACCGGGGAGCTGTTTTTT. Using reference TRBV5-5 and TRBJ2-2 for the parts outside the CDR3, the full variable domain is DAGVTQSPTHLIKTRGQQVTLRCSPISGHKSVSWYQQVLGQGPQFIFQYYEKEERGRGNFPDRFSARQFPNYSSELNVNALLLGDSALYLCASSYRTGVVTGELFFGEGSRLTVL.

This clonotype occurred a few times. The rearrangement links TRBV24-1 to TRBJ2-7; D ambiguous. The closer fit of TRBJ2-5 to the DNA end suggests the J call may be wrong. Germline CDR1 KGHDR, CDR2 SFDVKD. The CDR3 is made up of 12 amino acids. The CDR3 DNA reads TGTGCCACCAGTGATTCTGATCGGACCCAGTACTTC. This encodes CATSDSDRTQYF.

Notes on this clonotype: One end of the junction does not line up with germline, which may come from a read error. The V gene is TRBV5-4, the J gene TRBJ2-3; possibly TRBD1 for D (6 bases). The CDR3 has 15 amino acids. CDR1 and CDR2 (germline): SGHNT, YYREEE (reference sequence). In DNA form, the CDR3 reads TGTGCCAGCAGTCCTGCCGGGACAAGCACAGATATGCAGTATTTT. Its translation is CASSPAGTSTDMQYF.

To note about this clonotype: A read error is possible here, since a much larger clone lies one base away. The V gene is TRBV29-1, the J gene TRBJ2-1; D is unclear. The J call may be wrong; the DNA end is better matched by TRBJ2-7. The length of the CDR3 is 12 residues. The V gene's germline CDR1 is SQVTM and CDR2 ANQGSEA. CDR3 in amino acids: CSAIFSYNEQYF. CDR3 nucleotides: TGCAGCGCTATCTTCTCCTACAATGAGCAGTACTTC.

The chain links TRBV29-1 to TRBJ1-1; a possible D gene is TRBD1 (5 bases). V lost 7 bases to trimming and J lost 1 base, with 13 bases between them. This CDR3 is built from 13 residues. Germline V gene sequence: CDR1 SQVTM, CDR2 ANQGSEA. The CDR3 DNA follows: TGCAGCGCTAAGACAGTTTCGAACACTGAAGCTTTCTTT. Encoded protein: CSAKTVSNTEAFF.

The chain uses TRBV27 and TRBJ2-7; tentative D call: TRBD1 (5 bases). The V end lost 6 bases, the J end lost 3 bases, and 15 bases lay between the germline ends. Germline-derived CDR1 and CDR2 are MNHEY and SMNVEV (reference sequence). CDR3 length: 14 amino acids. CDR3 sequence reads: CASRGPGRGYEQYF. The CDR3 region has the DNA TGTGCCAGCAGGGGGCCGGGTAGGGGCTACGAGCAGTACTTC.

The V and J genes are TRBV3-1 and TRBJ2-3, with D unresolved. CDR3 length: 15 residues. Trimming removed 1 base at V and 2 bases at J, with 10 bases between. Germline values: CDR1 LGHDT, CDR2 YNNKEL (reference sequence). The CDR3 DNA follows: TGTGCCAGCAGCCAAGTTAGTCGGAACACAGATACGCAGTATTTT. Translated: CASSQVSRNTDTQYF.

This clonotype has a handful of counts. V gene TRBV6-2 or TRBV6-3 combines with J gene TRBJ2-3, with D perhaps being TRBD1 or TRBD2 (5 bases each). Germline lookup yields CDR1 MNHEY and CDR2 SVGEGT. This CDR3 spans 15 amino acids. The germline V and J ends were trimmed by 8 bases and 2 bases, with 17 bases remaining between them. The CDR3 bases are TGTGCCAGCGGGACGACAGACTTGCCCACAGATACGCAGTATTTT. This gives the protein CASGTTDLPTDTQYF.

As DNA, the CDR3 is TGTGCCAGCAGCGTAGGCGGGACATCTTCTGGAAACACCATATATTTT. Translated: CASSVGGTSSGNTIYF. This chain uses TRBV9 with TRBJ1-3, with a tentative D call TRBD1 (6 bases). The V gene's germline CDR1 is SGDLS and CDR2 YYNGEE. The CDR3 consists of 16 residues. Trimming left V 0 bases short and J 1 base short, with 11 bases between.

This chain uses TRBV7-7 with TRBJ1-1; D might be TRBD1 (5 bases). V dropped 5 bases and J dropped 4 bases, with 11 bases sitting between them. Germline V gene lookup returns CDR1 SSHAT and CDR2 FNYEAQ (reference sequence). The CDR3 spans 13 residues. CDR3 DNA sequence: TGTGCCAGCAGCCCGGACATCAGCACTGAAGCTTTCTTT. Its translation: CASSPDISTEAFF.

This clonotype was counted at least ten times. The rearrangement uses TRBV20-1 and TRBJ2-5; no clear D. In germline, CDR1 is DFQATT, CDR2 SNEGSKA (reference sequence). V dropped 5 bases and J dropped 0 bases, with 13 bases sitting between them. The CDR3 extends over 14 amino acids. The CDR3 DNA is TGCAGTGCTCCAGGCGCGAGGTACCAAGAGACCCAGTACTTC. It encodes CSAPGARYQETQYF.

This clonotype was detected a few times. The CDR3 is CASSQTGKQFF. As DNA, the CDR3 is TGTGCCAGCAGCCAAACGGGAAAGCAGTTCTTC. The gene calls are TRBV3-1 and TRBJ2-1, with D perhaps matching TRBD2 (5 bases). The ends were cut back, 2 bases at V and 11 bases at J, with 7 bases in the middle. Per germline, CDR1 LGHDT and CDR2 YNNKEL (reference sequence). This CDR3 comprises 11 residues.

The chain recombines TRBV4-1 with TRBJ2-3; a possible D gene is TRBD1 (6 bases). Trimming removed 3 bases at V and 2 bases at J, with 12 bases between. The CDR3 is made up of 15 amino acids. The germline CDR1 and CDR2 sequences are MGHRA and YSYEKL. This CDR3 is CASSQRQAPTDTQYF. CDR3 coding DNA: TGCGCCAGCAGCCAGAGACAGGCCCCCACAGATACGCAGTATTTT.

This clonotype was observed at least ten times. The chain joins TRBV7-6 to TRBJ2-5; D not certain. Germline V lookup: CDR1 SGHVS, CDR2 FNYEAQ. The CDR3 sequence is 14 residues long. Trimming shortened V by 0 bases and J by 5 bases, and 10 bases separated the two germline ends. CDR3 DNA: TGTGCCAGCAGCTTAGCGTCTATGATGGAGACCCAGTACTTC. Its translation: CASSLASMMETQYF.

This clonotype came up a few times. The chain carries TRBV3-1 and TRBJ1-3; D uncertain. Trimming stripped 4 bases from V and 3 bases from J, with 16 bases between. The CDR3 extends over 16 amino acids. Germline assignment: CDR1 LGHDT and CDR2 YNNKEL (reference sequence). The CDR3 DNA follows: TGTGCCAGCAGCCCTGGCAGATCAAGCTTTGGAAACACCATATATTTT. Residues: CASSPGRSSFGNTIYF. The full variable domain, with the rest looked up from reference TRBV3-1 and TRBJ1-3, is DTAVSQTPKYLVTQMGNDKSIKCEQNLGHDTMYWYKQDSKKFLKIMFSYNNKELIINETVPNRFSPKSPDKAHLNLHINSLELGDSAVYFCASSPGRSSFGNTIYFGEGSWLTVV.

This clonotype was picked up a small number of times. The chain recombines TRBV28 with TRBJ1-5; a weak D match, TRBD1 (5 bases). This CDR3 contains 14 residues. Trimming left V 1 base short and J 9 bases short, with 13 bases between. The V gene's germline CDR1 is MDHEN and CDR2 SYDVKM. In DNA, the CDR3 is TGTGCCAGCAGTTTATATCGGGACCCTCGGCCCCAGCATTTT. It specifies CASSLYRDPRPQHF. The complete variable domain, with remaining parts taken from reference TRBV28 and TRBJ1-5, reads DVKVTQSSRYLVKRTGEKVFLECVQDMDHENMFWYRQDPGLGLRLIYFSYDVKMKEKGDIPEGYSVSREKKERFSLILESASTNQTSMYLCASSLYRDPRPQHFGDGTRLSIL.

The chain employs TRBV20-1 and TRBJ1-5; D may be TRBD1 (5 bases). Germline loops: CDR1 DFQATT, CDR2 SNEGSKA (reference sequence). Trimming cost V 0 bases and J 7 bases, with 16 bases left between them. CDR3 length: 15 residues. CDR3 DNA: TGCAGTGCTAGAGAAGGGGAAGGGACTCAGCAGCCCCAGCATTTT. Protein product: CSAREGEGTQQPQHF.

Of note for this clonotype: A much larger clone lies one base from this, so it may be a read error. CDR3 sequence reads: CACSRGLAGLLYEQYF. DNA of the CDR3: TGTGCCTGCAGTCGGGGACTAGCGGGGCTCCTATACGAGCAGTACTTC. The chain carries TRBV12-3 or TRBV12-4 and TRBJ2-7, with 13 bases aligning to TRBD2. The CDR3 has 16 amino acids.

CDR3 DNA sequence: TGCAGTGCGCCGGATCCGTCCCAAATCTGTGGCTACACCTTC. This translates into CSAPDPSQICGYTF. The chain employs TRBV20-1 and TRBJ1-2; D unclear. Germline-derived CDR1 and CDR2 are DFQATT and SNEGSKA (reference sequence). Trimming left V 6 bases short and J 7 bases short, with 21 bases between. The CDR3 totals 14 residues.